A selection of T cell receptor beta chains follows, all from one sample in a study of blood T cell repertoires in COVID-19. Assay: immunoSEQ multiplex PCR; the TCRdb copy retains only in-frame clones and omits some. The sample comprises fewer than 140,000 clones, about three quarters of which are singletons, and more than 5.5% rests with the top ten. Material: peripheral blood. These receptors were collected from an elderly man with COVID-19, enrolled during active disease. Each CDR3 is given with its conserved first and last residue. D genes are given only for firm matches. Clone size, where shown, is once, few, many, or a class for clones that have expanded.

D	V	size	J	DNA	CDR3
-	TRBV30	-	TRBJ1-1	TGTGCCTGGAAAAGGGAGGACACTGAAGCTTTCTTT	CAWKREDTEAFF
TRBD1	TRBV19	once	TRBJ2-2	TGTGCCAGTAGTATAGATCTTCCACAGGGGGCCGGGGAGCTGTTTTTT	CASSIDLPQGAGELFF
TRBD1	TRBV6-1	-	TRBJ1-6	TGTGCCAGCAGTGAAATGGGACAGGGTTTGTCACCCCTCCACTTT	CASSEMGQGLSPLHF
TRBD1	TRBV28	-	TRBJ1-1	TGTGCCAGCAGTCTCTACAGGGGGGAAGGAGCTTTCTTT	CASSLYRGEGAFF
TRBD1	TRBV9	-	TRBJ1-2	TGTGCCAGCAGCGGGGACAGGGTTAGGGGCTATGGCTACACCTTC	CASSGDRVRGYGYTF
-	TRBV3-1/TRBV3-2	-	TRBJ2-3	TGTGCCAGCAGCCAACGGGACTCAAATCCCACAGATACGCAGTATTTT	CASSQRDSNPTDTQYF
-	TRBV12-3/TRBV12-4	-	TRBJ2-1	TGTGCCAGCAGTTATAAGCATGAGCAGTTCTTC	CASSYKHEQFF
-	TRBV10-2	-	TRBJ1-1	TGCGCCAGCAGTGAGCTGTACACTGAAGCTTTCTTT	CASSELYTEAFF
-	TRBV5-8	once	TRBJ1-6	TGTGCCAGCAGCTGGGGGGGGGACGGCTCGGGTAATTCACCCCTCCACTTT	CASSWGGDGSGNSPLHF
TRBD2	TRBV5-1	-	TRBJ2-3	TGCGCCAGCAGCTTGAAGGCGGGAGGGCCGAGCACAGATACGCAGTATTTT	CASSLKAGGPSTDTQYF
TRBD1	TRBV6-1	once	TRBJ1-5	TGTGCCAGCAGTGAGGGACAGGGAGGGAATAGCAATCAGCCCCAGCATTTT	CASSEGQGGNSNQPQHF
TRBD1	TRBV6-5	-	TRBJ2-5	TGTGCCAGTACAGGGGGCTTTGAGACCCAGTACTTC	CASTGGFETQYF
-	TRBV18	-	TRBJ2-2	TGTGCCAGCTCATGGCGGGACGACACCGGGGAGCTGTTTTTT	CASSWRDDTGELFF
-	TRBV13	many	TRBJ1-6	TGTGCCAGCAGCTTAGTCGGGACAAGGAATTCACCCCTCCACTTT	CASSLVGTRNSPLHF
TRBD1	TRBV2	many	TRBJ1-2	TGTGCCAGCATCTTTGGACAGGGAGACTACACCTTC	CASIFGQGDYTF
TRBD2	TRBV7-9	-	TRBJ2-3	TGTGCCAGCAGCTCGGAGAGGGCTAGCGGAAACACAGATACGCAGTATTTT	CASSSERASGNTDTQYF
-	TRBV24-1	-	TRBJ2-1	TGTGCCACCAGTCCGCGATTACCGTCCTACAATGAGCAGTTCTTC	CATSPRLPSYNEQFF
TRBD2	TRBV15	-	TRBJ2-1	TGTGCCACCAGCACCCTCCCTTACGGGAGGGCTTCCGCTGAGCAGTTCTTC	CATSTLPYGRASAEQFF
-	TRBV2	-	TRBJ1-6	TGTGCCAGCAGTGAACAGGCCCCTAATTCACCCCTCCACTTT	CASSEQAPNSPLHF
TRBD1	TRBV10-1	-	TRBJ1-1	TGCGCCAGACGGGGACAGGGGAAACACACTGAAGCTTTCTTT	CARRGQGKHTEAFF
-	TRBV19	-	TRBJ1-5	TGTGCCAGTACCCCGGTCCGAAGCAATCAGCCCCAGCATTTT	CASTPVRSNQPQHF
-	TRBV3-1/TRBV3-2	-	TRBJ2-5	TGTGCCAGCAGCCAAGTTTTGCAGGGGGGAGAGACCCAGTACTTC	CASSQVLQGGETQYF
TRBD2	TRBV5-6	-	TRBJ2-1	TGTGCCAGCAGCTTTAGGTTTGCGGGAGGGGTGCAGTTCTTC	CASSFRFAGGVQFF